Each of the 5 T cell receptor beta chains below was sequenced from the same sample in a study of OX40 agonist ivuxolimab in advanced cancers. The table came from immunoSEQ multiplex PCR; TCRdb's copy has only in-frame clones and leaves some out. The table has about 57,000 clones, around four fifths seen once. Source: CD4+ or CD8+ T cells sorted from blood, taken in a trial of the OX40 agonist ivuxolimab. The source of these receptors is an adult with an advanced solid tumor such as melanoma, head and neck, liver or kidney cancer.

The count of this clone is one. The chain couples TRBV7-9 to TRBJ2-6; 9 bases map to TRBD1. The CDR3 is 19 amino acids. Losses at the gene ends were 5 bases for V and 1 base for J; bases not matched to a gene: 12. Per the germline V gene, CDR1 is SEHNR and CDR2 is FQNEAQ (reference sequence). CDR3 amino acids: CASSPDDGTGFSGANVLTF. As DNA, the CDR3 is TGTGCCAGCAGCCCAGATGACGGGACAGGGTTTTCTGGGGCCAACGTCCTGACTTTC.

The chain joins TRBV2 to TRBJ2-5; D uncertain. The CDR3 is made up of 12 amino acids. Trimming left V 7 bases short and J 10 bases short, with 16 bases between. Germline CDR1 is SNHLY and CDR2 is FYNNEI. The CDR3 sequence is CASKSAPRDQYF. The CDR3 bases are TGTGCCAGCAAGTCGGCGCCTCGAGACCAGTACTTC.

The V gene is TRBV4-1, the J gene TRBJ2-3; the D gene could be TRBD1 or TRBD2 (5 bases each). V lost 5 bases and J lost 0, with 12 bases in between. The CDR3 covers 15 residues. Per the germline V gene, CDR1 is MGHRA and CDR2 is YSYEKL. The CDR3 loop is CASSIGRDSTDTQYF. CDR3 DNA sequence: TGCGCCAGCAGCATAGGTAGGGACAGCACAGATACGCAGTATTTT.

The sample holds one count of this clone. This chain links TRBV18 with TRBJ1-4; 9 bases align to TRBD1. The CDR3 contains 16 residues. The germline V gene has CDR1 KGHSH and CDR2 LQKENI. V trimming: 5 bases; J trimming: 5 bases; junction bases outside the gene matches: 9. Here the CDR3 reads CASSKDRGARNEKLFF. CDR3 bases: TGTGCCAGCTCAAAGGACAGGGGCGCCCGGAATGAAAAACTGTTTTTT.

The chain combines TRBV7-2 with TRBJ1-4; TRBD1 aligns across 9 bases. The CDR3 sequence is 15 residues long. In germline, CDR1 is SGHTA, CDR2 FQGNSA. With 0 bases clipped from V and 8 bases from J, the junction kept 4 bases outside the gene matches. The CDR3 region is CASSLAGQGGEKLFF. CDR3 DNA: TGTGCCAGCAGCTTAGCGGGACAGGGTGGGGAAAAACTGTTTTTT.